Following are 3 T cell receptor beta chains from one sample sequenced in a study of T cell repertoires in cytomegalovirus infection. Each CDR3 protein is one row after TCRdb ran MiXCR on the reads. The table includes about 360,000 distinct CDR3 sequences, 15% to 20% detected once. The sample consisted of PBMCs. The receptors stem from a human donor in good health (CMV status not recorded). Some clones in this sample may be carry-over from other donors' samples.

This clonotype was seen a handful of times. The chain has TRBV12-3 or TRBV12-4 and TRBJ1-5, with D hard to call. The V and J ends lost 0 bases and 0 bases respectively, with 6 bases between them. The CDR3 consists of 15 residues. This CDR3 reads CASSLALDSNQPQHF. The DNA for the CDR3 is TGTGCCAGCAGTTTAGCGTTAGATAGCAATCAGCCCCAGCATTTT.

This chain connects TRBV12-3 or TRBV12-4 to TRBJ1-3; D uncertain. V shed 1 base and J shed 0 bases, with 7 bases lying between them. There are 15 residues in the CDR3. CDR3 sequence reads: CASSLGRNSGNTIYF. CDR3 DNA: TGTGCCAGCAGTTTAGGACGGAACTCTGGAAACACCATATATTTT.

In nucleotides, the CDR3 is TGTGCCAGCAGTTACTATAGCGGGAGAGCAAAAAGCTCCTACAATGAGCAGTTCTTC. Translating gives CASSYYSGRAKSSYNEQFF. This chain joins TRBV6-5 and TRBJ2-1; TRBD2 matches 9 bases. This CDR3 region has 19 residues. Looked up from germline, CDR1 is MNHEY and CDR2 is SVGAGI. J gave up 0 bases and V 1 base, and 10 bases lay outside the gene matches.